Below, one T cell receptor beta chain is given with its context. The CDR3 extends over 18 amino acids. With 3 bases clipped from V and 1 base from J, the junction kept 10 bases outside the gene matches. Germline V gene sequence: CDR1 SGHVS, CDR2 FNYEAQ. The protocol was immunoSEQ multiplex PCR, while the TCRdb copy is restricted to in-frame clones and leaves out a portion. The sample records approximately 90,000 clones, approximately 94% being singletons. The data were obtained in a study of T cell changes during pregnancy in multiple sclerosis. The rearrangement uses TRBV7-6 and TRBJ2-3; 10 bases are a match to TRBD1. The source is a female donor with multiple sclerosis, enrolled in a pregnancy study. Sequenced here: peripheral blood, sampled in the third trimester of pregnancy. CDR3: CASSFPRTGGEGTDTQYF. The CDR3 DNA is TGTGCCAGCAGCTTTCCTAGGACAGGGGGAGAGGGCACAGATACGCAGTATTTT. Combining the CDR3 with reference TRBV7-6 and TRBJ2-3 gives the whole variable domain GAGVSQSPRYKVTKRGQDVALRCDPISGHVSLYWYRQALGQGPEFLTYFNYEAQQDKSGLPNDRFSAERPEGSISTLTIQRTEQRDSAMYRCASSFPRTGGEGTDTQYFGPGTRLTVL.